These 26 T cell receptor beta chains originate from one sample sequenced in a study of blood T cell repertoires in COVID-19 (dated by TCRdb to 2020 to 2021). The method was the immunoSEQ multiplex PCR assay. TCRdb stores this immuneACCESS table with in-frame sequences only. Part of the clones is absent; in the studies checked, under half of the shortfall reflects unresolved V genes, and no reason is known for the rest. Counted in this sample were 130,000 to 150,000 clones; 75% to 85% of them appeared once. The ten largest clones add up to 7.5% to 9.5% of the sample. The sample was peripheral blood. The source of these receptors is a human donor with acute or convalescent COVID-19. The donor label of this sample is uncertain.

This chain joins TRBV10-3 and TRBJ2-5, with D perhaps TRBD1 (6 bases). The CDR3 totals 15 residues. From germline, CDR1 is ENHRY and CDR2 SYGVKD. Trimming removed 8 bases from V and 2 bases from J, with 18 bases in between. CDR3 nucleotides: TGTGCCATCGGGGCCACTGGAAGGGGGCAAGAGACCCAGTACTTC. Amino acids: CAIGATGRGQETQYF.

V is TRBV9 and J is TRBJ1-1; D not resolved. The V end was cut by 2 bases, the J end by 5 bases, with 13 bases between. From germline, CDR1 is SGDLS and CDR2 YYNGEE. CDR3 length: 14 amino acids. CDR3 residues: CASSVGGGPTEAFF. CDR3 bases: TGTGCCAGCAGCGTCGGCGGCGGGCCTACTGAAGCTTTCTTT.

CDR3 sequence: CATSESDRGPTGELFF. The CDR3 nucleotides read TGTGCCACCAGTGAATCGGACAGGGGGCCCACCGGGGAGCTGTTTTTT. The J gene is TRBJ2-2, the V gene TRBV24-1, with TRBD1 matching 11 bases. V gave up 4 bases and J gave up 4 bases; unmatched junction bases: 4. The CDR3 runs to 16 residues. Germline-derived CDR1 and CDR2 are KGHDR and SFDVKD.

V gene TRBV13 combines with J gene TRBJ2-6; TRBD2 matches 11 bases. V gave up 5 bases and J gave up 0 bases; unmatched junction bases: 9. The CDR3 runs 19 residues. Germline loops: CDR1 PRHDT, CDR2 FYEKMQ (reference sequence). The chain's CDR3 is CASSPRGTSGFSGANVLTF. In nucleotides, the CDR3 is TGTGCCAGCAGCCCCCGAGGGACTAGCGGATTCTCTGGGGCCAACGTCCTGACTTTC.

The chain employs TRBV19 and TRBJ2-7, with D maybe TRBD1 (6 bases). V shed 3 bases and J shed 2 bases, with 14 bases lying between them. The CDR3 runs 15 residues. The germline V gene encodes CDR1 LNHDA and CDR2 SQIVND (reference sequence). The CDR3 region has the DNA TGTGCCAGTAGTATCGACAGGCCCTTCCCCTACGAGCAGTACTTC. It encodes CASSIDRPFPYEQYF. The complete variable domain, with remaining parts taken from reference TRBV19 and TRBJ2-7, reads DGGITQSPKYLFRKEGQNVTLSCEQNLNHDAMYWYRQDPGQGLRLIYYSQIVNDFQKGDIAEGYSVSREKKESFPLTVTSAQKNPTAFYLCASSIDRPFPYEQYFGPGTRLTVT.

This rearrangement joins TRBV27 to TRBJ2-2; D call uncertain. The CDR3 totals 15 residues. V was cut by 1 base and J by 2 bases, with 8 bases left in between. Germline CDR1 is MNHEY and CDR2 is SMNVEV (reference sequence). CDR3 in DNA: TGTGCCAGCAGTTTATTGGCTGTTAACACCGGGGAGCTGTTTTTT. This encodes CASSLLAVNTGELFF.

This clone was picked up a small number of times. The chain joins TRBV5-1 to TRBJ2-2; D gene uncertain. V was trimmed by 3 bases and J by 4 bases, leaving 4 bases between them. This CDR3 spans 12 amino acids. Germline-derived CDR1 and CDR2 are SGHRS and YFSETQ. The CDR3 DNA sequence: TGCGCCAGCAGCTCCCTCACCGGGGAGCTGTTTTTT. This codes for CASSSLTGELFF.

Points on this clone: At one boundary the junction diverges from the germline segment, which might be a read error. The V and J genes are TRBV6-1 and TRBJ2-7; possibly TRBD1 or TRBD2 for D (6 bases each). CDR1 is MNHNS, CDR2 SASEGT, per germline. This CDR3 is 15 amino acids long. CDR3 nucleotide sequence: TGTGCCAGCAGGGAAGGGGGGCTAATTGTCTACGAGCAGTACTTC. Its translation is CASREGGLIVYEQYF.

V gene TRBV19 combines with J gene TRBJ1-5; perhaps TRBD1 as D (6 bases). The V end lost 10 bases, the J end lost 6 bases, and 19 bases lay between the germline ends. Germline V lookup: CDR1 LNHDA, CDR2 SQIVND (reference sequence). The CDR3 contains 14 residues. The CDR3 sequence is CATSPEGGSQPQHF. Here the CDR3 DNA reads TGTGCCACCTCCCCCGAGGGGGGGAGTCAGCCCCAGCATTTT.

The chain employs TRBV5-1 and TRBJ1-3; TRBD1 matches at 7 bases. This CDR3 is built from 19 residues. V shed 0 bases, J shed 0 bases, and the junction held 12 bases outside the gene matches. CDR1 and CDR2 from the germline V gene are SGHRS and YFSETQ. The CDR3, as DNA: TGCGCCAGCAGCTTGGGGGATTGGACAGGTTTTCCCTCTGGAAACACCATATATTTT. Encoded protein: CASSLGDWTGFPSGNTIYF.

The chain joins TRBV5-6 to TRBJ1-3; 9 positions match TRBD1. From germline, CDR1 is SGHDT and CDR2 YYEEEE. The CDR3 spans 15 residues. The J segment lost 8 bases and the V segment lost 1 base, leaving 7 bases of the junction unmatched. CDR3 DNA sequence: TGTGCCAGCAGCTTGATCAGGACAGGGGTGGACACCATATATTTT. It translates to CASSLIRTGVDTIYF.

The chain employs TRBV25-1 and TRBJ2-3; D might be TRBD1 (6 bases). This CDR3 has 13 amino acids. Germline loops: CDR1 MGHDK, CDR2 SYGVNS. With 6 bases removed from V and 3 bases from J, the gap between germline ends came to 10 bases. In DNA form, the CDR3 reads TGTGCCAGCAGGCCGACAGGAACAGATACGCAGTATTTT. Its protein product is CASRPTGTDTQYF.

This sequence joins TRBV24-1 and TRBJ2-3; D gene unclear. CDR3 size: 12 residues. Trimming cost V 6 bases and J 5 bases, with 8 bases left between them. From germline, CDR1 is KGHDR and CDR2 SFDVKD. In DNA form, the CDR3 reads TGTGCCACCAGTAACACAGAAGATACGCAGTATTTT. This encodes CATSNTEDTQYF.

The chain joins TRBV14 to TRBJ1-2; 11 bases are a match to TRBD1. CDR1 is SGHDN, CDR2 FVKESK, per germline. J was trimmed by 3 bases and V by 4 bases; bases with no gene match: 7. The CDR3 is made up of 16 amino acids. CDR3 coding DNA: TGTGCCAGCAGCCCTTTCCCGGGACAGGGGGACTATGGCTACACCTTC. Residues: CASSPFPGQGDYGYTF. The entire variable domain, with the rest obtained from reference TRBV14 and TRBJ1-2, is as follows: EAGVTQFPSHSVIEKGQTVTLRCDPISGHDNLYWYRRVMGKEIKFLLHFVKESKQDESGMPNNRFLAERTGGTYSTLKVQPAELEDSGVYFCASSPFPGQGDYGYTFGSGTRLTVV.

The chain has TRBV30 and TRBJ1-6; D is perhaps TRBD1 (5 bases). CDR1 is GTSNPN and CDR2 is SVGIG in the germline V gene (reference sequence). This CDR3 spans 14 amino acids. V was cut by 5 bases and J by 10 bases, with 18 bases left in between. The CDR3 nucleotides are TGTGCCTGGGGCCCCGGACAAGCGGGGTCACCCCTCCACTTT. Its protein product is CAWGPGQAGSPLHF.

The V and J genes are TRBV27 and TRBJ1-1; no reliable D call. V lost 2 bases to trimming and J lost 1 base, with 8 bases between them. CDR1 is MNHEY and CDR2 is SMNVEV in the germline V gene (reference sequence). This CDR3 spans 14 amino acids. Here the CDR3 reads CASSLALPNTEAFF. In DNA, the CDR3 is TGTGCCAGCAGTTTAGCACTGCCGAACACTGAAGCTTTCTTT.

The chain combines TRBV11-2 with TRBJ1-1; 7 nucleotides match TRBD1. This CDR3 spans 14 amino acids. Germline V CDR1 and CDR2: SGHAT, FQNNGV. V dropped 5 bases and J dropped 5; count of bases not matched to a gene: 8. The chain's CDR3 is CASSILQGKTEAFF. In DNA, the CDR3 is TGTGCCAGCAGCATATTACAGGGGAAGACTGAAGCTTTCTTT.

The rearrangement uses TRBV9 and TRBJ1-5, with D possibly matching TRBD1 (5 bases). This CDR3 has 16 residues. Germline V gene sequence: CDR1 SGDLS, CDR2 YYNGEE. Trimming left V 0 bases short and J 4 bases short, with 14 bases between. The CDR3 loop reads CASSVDASAGNQPQHF. As DNA, the CDR3 is TGTGCCAGCAGCGTAGATGCGTCGGCAGGGAATCAGCCCCAGCATTTT.

The gene calls are TRBV9 and TRBJ2-5; TRBD1 matches 7 bases. The CDR3 covers 14 residues. V dropped 3 bases and J dropped 1; count of bases not matched to a gene: 3. The germline V gene has CDR1 SGDLS and CDR2 YYNGEE. The CDR3 DNA sequence: TGTGCCAGCAGCGCTGGGGACAGCCAAGAGACCCAGTACTTC. Amino acids: CASSAGDSQETQYF.

The chain joins TRBV5-4 to TRBJ1-6, with D possibly TRBD1 on 6 matching bases. Germline assignment: CDR1 SGHNT and CDR2 YYREEE (reference sequence). V lost 6 bases, J lost 1 base, and 11 bases lay in between. The CDR3 runs to 15 residues. The CDR3 bases are TGTGCCAGCACCCATACAGGGTCCTATAATTCACCCCTCCACTTT. This gives the protein CASTHTGSYNSPLHF.

The chain is built from TRBV5-1 and TRBJ1-4, with 7 bases aligning to TRBD1. In germline, CDR1 is SGHRS, CDR2 YFSETQ. The CDR3 consists of 16 residues. The V and J ends lost 1 base and 0 bases, in that order; junction bases with no gene match: 3. The CDR3 nucleotides are TGCGCCAGCAGCTTGCAGGGGGACGCAACTAATGAAAAACTGTTTTTT. Residues: CASSLQGDATNEKLFF.

The V call is TRBV7-8, the J call TRBJ2-3, with 7 bases that match TRBD2. J was trimmed by 3 bases and V by 0 bases; bases with no gene match: 0. The V gene's germline CDR1 is SGHVS and CDR2 FQNEAQ. This CDR3 contains 14 residues. This CDR3 is CASSLAGGTDTQYF. CDR3 DNA: TGTGCCAGCAGCTTAGCGGGGGGGACAGATACGCAGTATTTT.

V usage is TRBV4-1 and J usage is TRBJ1-6; D gene unclear. CDR3 length: 13 residues. Germline lookup yields CDR1 MGHRA and CDR2 YSYEKL. This CDR3 reads CATHPTAGSPLHF. Here the CDR3 DNA reads TGCGCGACCCACCCGACGGCGGGTTCACCCCTCCACTTT.

Here the CDR3 DNA reads TGTGCCAGTAGTATTGGGGGGGAATTGGATTCACCCCTCCACTTT. The encoded protein is CASSIGGELDSPLHF. The chain has TRBV19 and TRBJ1-6; TRBD1 is a possible D gene (5 bases). Germline loops: CDR1 LNHDA, CDR2 SQIVND (reference sequence). Trimming left V 3 bases short and J 8 bases short, with 14 bases between. The CDR3 is 15 residues long.

V and J are TRBV6-6 and TRBJ1-4; TRBD1 aligns across 7 bases. The CDR3 extends over 13 amino acids. From germline, CDR1 is MNHNY and CDR2 SVGAGI (reference sequence). The J segment lost 7 bases and the V segment lost 6 bases, leaving 5 bases of the junction unmatched. CDR3 nucleotides: TGTGCCAGCAGGGATACAGGGGCTGAAAAACTGTTTTTT. This gives the protein CASRDTGAEKLFF.

CDR3 amino acids: CASSPTAYEQYF. The CDR3 nucleotides read TGTGCCAGCTCACCTACGGCCTACGAGCAGTACTTC. This chain links TRBV18 with TRBJ2-7; unclear D gene. The ends were cut back, 3 bases at V and 2 bases at J, with 5 bases in the middle. Germline V gene lookup returns CDR1 KGHSH and CDR2 LQKENI. This CDR3 is 12 amino acids long.